Only a few counts were recorded for the clone carrying this T cell receptor (beta chain). Its antigen is currently unknown. MiXCR, applied by TCRdb to the RT-PCR reads, yields one record per CDR3 protein. Here the sample spans hundreds of thousands of distinct CDR3 sequences, around 16% being singletons. Trimming left V 8 bases short and J 5 bases short, with 13 bases between. The CDR3 runs to 11 residues. CDR1 and CDR2 (germline): SQVTM, ANQGSEA. The record originates from a study of response to subunit inactivated influenza vaccine. General study results and limits: A suggestion made by the authors is that each seasonal influenza vaccination recruits few new T cells.

The sequence was obtained from a man in his fifties or sixties who received an inactivated influenza vaccine. This chain uses TRBV29-1 with TRBJ2-7; weak D call: TRBD2 (6 bases). The specimen comprised PBMCs from blood, sampled approximately 13 days after vaccination. The CDR3 loop is CSTFWGDEQYF. The CDR3 coding sequence is TGCAGCACTTTCTGGGGGGACGAGCAGTACTTC.